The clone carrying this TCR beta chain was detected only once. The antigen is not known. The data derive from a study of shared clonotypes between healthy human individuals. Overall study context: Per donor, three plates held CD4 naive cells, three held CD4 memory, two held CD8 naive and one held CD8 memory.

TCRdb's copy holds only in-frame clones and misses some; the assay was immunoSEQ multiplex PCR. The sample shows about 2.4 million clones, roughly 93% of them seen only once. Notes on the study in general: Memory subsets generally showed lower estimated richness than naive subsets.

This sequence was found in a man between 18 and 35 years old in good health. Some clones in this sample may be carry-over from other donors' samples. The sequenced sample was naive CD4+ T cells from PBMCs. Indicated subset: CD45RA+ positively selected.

The CDR3 is CASTPVWLAGAGELFF. The CDR3, as DNA: TGTGCCAGTACCCCGGTTTGGCTAGCGGGAGCCGGGGAGCTGTTTTTT. The chain has TRBV19 and TRBJ2-2; 10 nucleotides match TRBD2. With V trimmed by 7 bases and J by 6 bases, 11 bases remained unmatched. Germline CDR1 is LNHDA and CDR2 is SQIVND (reference sequence). The CDR3 totals 16 residues.